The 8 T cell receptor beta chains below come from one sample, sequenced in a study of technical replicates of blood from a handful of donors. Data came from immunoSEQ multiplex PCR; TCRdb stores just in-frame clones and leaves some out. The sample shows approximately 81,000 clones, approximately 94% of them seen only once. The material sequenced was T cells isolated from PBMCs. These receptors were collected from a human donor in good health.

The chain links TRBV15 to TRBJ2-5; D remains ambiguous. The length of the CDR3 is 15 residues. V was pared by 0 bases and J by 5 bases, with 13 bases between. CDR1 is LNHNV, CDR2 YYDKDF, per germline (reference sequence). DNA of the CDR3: TGTGCCACCAGCAGAGATCAGACGGGTTGGGAGACCCAGTACTTC. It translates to CATSRDQTGWETQYF.

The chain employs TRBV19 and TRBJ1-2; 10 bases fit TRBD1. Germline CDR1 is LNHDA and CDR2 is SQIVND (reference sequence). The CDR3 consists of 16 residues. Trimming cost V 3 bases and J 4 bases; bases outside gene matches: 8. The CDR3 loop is CASSIQTGGAGYGYTF. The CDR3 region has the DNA TGTGCCAGTAGTATCCAGACAGGGGGCGCAGGCTATGGCTACACCTTC. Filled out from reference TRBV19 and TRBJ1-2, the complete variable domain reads DGGITQSPKYLFRKEGQNVTLSCEQNLNHDAMYWYRQDPGQGLRLIYYSQIVNDFQKGDIAEGYSVSREKKESFPLTVTSAQKNPTAFYLCASSIQTGGAGYGYTFGSGTRLTVV.

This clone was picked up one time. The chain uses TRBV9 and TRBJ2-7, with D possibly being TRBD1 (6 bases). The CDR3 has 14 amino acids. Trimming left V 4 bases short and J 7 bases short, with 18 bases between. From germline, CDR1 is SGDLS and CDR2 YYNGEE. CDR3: CASSFRTDKGEQYF. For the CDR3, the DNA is TGTGCCAGCAGCTTCAGGACAGACAAGGGGGAGCAGTACTTC.

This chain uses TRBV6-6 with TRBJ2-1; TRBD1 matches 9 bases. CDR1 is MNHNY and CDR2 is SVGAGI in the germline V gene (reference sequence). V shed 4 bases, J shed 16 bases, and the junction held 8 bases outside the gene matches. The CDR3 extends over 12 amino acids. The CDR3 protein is CASSSYGQGRFF. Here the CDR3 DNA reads TGTGCCAGCAGTTCCTACGGACAGGGGCGATTCTTC.

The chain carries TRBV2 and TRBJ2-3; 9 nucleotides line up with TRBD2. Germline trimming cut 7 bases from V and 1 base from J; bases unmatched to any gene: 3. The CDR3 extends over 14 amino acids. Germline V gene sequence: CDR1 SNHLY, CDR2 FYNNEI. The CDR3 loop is CASNRLAGTDTQYF. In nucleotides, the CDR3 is TGTGCCAGCAACCGACTAGCGGGCACAGATACGCAGTATTTT.

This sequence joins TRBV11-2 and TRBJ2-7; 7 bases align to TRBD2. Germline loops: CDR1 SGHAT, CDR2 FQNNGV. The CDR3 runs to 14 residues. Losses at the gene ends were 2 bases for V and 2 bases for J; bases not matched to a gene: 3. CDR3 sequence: CASSLWLAAYEQYF. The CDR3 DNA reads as TGTGCCAGCAGCTTATGGCTAGCGGCCTACGAGCAGTACTTC.

CDR3 sequence reads: CASSSDRFSGANVLTF. The CDR3 DNA reads TGTGCCAGCAGCTCAGACAGGTTCTCTGGGGCCAACGTCCTGACTTTC. The rearrangement joins TRBV7-2 to TRBJ2-6, with D maybe TRBD1 (6 bases). Trimming removed 4 bases from V and 0 bases from J, with 10 bases in between. CDR3 length: 16 amino acids. Germline values: CDR1 SGHTA, CDR2 FQGNSA. The full variable domain, completed using reference TRBV7-2 and TRBJ2-6, is GAGVSQSPSNKVTEKGKDVELRCDPISGHTALYWYRQSLGQGLEFLIYFQGNSAPDKSGLPSDRFSAERTGGSVSTLTIQRTQQEDSAVYLCASSSDRFSGANVLTFGAGSRLTVL.

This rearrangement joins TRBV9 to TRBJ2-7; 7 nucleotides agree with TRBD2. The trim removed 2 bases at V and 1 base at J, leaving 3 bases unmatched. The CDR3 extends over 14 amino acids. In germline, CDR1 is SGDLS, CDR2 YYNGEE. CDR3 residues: CASSVRAGSYEQYF. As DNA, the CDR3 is TGTGCCAGCAGCGTCAGAGCGGGATCCTACGAGCAGTACTTC.